The entry that follows covers one T cell receptor (beta chain) sequence. The data belong to a study of OX40 agonist ivuxolimab in advanced cancers. TCRdb keeps only in-frame clones here, not all; method: immunoSEQ multiplex PCR. Among some 94,000 clones, roughly 95% were seen once, and the ten largest hold just over 2%. CDR3 length equals 14 residues. The germline V and J ends were trimmed by 5 bases and 2 bases, with 12 bases remaining between them. CDR1 and CDR2 (germline): MNHEY, SMNVEV (reference sequence). Sequencing was performed on CD4+ or CD8+ T cells sorted from blood, taken in a trial of the OX40 agonist ivuxolimab. The rearrangement joins TRBV27 to TRBJ2-5; perhaps TRBD1 as D (8 bases). The source of this sequence is an adult with an advanced solid tumor such as melanoma, head and neck, liver or kidney cancer. The CDR3, as DNA: TGTGCCAGCAGTGAACAGGGGGGGCAAGAGACCCAGTACTTC. Its translation: CASSEQGGQETQYF.